The T cell receptor beta chain described here comes from a study of cytotoxic CD8 clonotypes in ibrutinib-treated CLL (TCRdb year 2021). For the wider study: In this cohort, around 15 patients were treatment-naive and about a dozen were relapsed/refractory, while 17 to 18 had unmutated IGHV. Partial responses were observed in about 24 patients and complete responses in 2; after a median follow-up of roughly 72 months, remission was maintained in 14 patients and progression was observed in approximately twelve. The response samples were drawn at a median of 12 months into treatment, with a range of roughly 6 to 40 months. On average, each sample had approximately 280,000 productive templates and 94,082 productive rearrangements. Longitudinal samples were obtainable from about 30% of the roughly 90 participants in the trial. Cryopreserved peripheral blood mononuclear cells were collected at three points: before therapy, at response, and at either sustained remission or disease progression. Every remission and progressive disease sample was obtained while ibrutinib was still being received by the patients.

General study outcomes and caveats: Sampling times were not matched between sustained-remission and progressing patients, and lymph node repertoires were not studied. At ibrutinib response clonality went up, during sustained remission it held steady, and at progression it dropped back toward baseline. Public clonotypes were rare and either shrank or stayed stable during treatment, and the rise in clonality at ibrutinib response reflected expansion of private clonotypes. Baseline clonality exceeded that of age-matched healthy donors and correlated strongly with circulating CD8+ T-cell counts.

This specimen's time point label, per the study, means: approximately twelve months on ibrutinib. For TCR beta library preparation, around 2 micrograms of genomic DNA were isolated from cryopreserved PBMCs. Longitudinal blood samples from CLL patients on ibrutinib monotherapy were analyzed using high-throughput TCR beta sequencing. The patients took part in an open-label, single-center phase 2 trial of ibrutinib monotherapy. V is clipped by 1 base and J by 2 bases, and the sequence between their germline boundaries is 2 bases long. The CDR3 goes from the cysteine to the phenylalanine over 12 residues. Of all the DNA, just the CDR3 is kept, 36 bases in frame from base 1. The germline V gene specifies SGHRS as CDR1 and YFSETQ as CDR2. The goal of deep resolution MiSeq sequencing was a depth between 1 in 1 million and 1 in 200,000 T cells, and coverage averaged 10x per clonotype. The immunoSEQ hsTCRB Kit was used to generate TCR beta libraries. In the source study's methods: Data were analyzed with ImmunoSEQ Data Assistant and ImmunoSEQ Analyzer, with V, D and J genes assigned per IMGT definitions. Clonality was computed as one minus normalized Shannon entropy of productive rearrangement frequencies, ranging from 0 to 1. Only overrepresented clonotypes making up at least 0.05% of the repertoire of each patient were included in the public clonotype analysis. Repertoires from about a dozen age-matched healthy donors in immuneACCESS were used as clonality controls. This immuneACCESS table, as held by TCRdb, lists in-frame sequences with V and J called but not all clones. Of the missing ones, under half trace to an unresolved V gene in checked studies; the others have no known cause. V, J and clone size derive from that table, while D and trimming were established from the DNA sequence. For this sample the table gives 200,000 to 250,000 clones, of which roughly 77% were detected only once. Together, the top ten hold about 6.2% of the sample.

For this clone: Its cognate antigen has yet to be identified. This likely stems from a read error, as it lies one base from a far larger clone.

This chain joins TRBV5-1 to TRBJ2-3; no D gene is confidently identified. The material was PBMCs, obtained after 12 months of ibrutinib treatment. This TCR came from a human donor with chronic lymphocytic leukemia. Read as DNA, the sequence is TGCGCCAGCAGCTTGCCCACAGATACGCAGTATTTT. Its translation is CASSLPTDTQYF.